In its sample, the clone carrying this TCR beta chain was seen many times. Read data end 3 residues before the CDR3 end; the end is taken from the germline J gene. Trimming took 5 bases from V and 1 from J, leaving 12 bases between them. The germline V gene encodes CDR1 SGHRS and CDR2 YFSETQ. The CDR3 spans 15 residues. This sample stems from a study of T cell clonality in common variable immunodeficiency. Here immunoSEQ multiplex PCR was the method, and the copy in TCRdb shows in-frame clones only, minus some. This set yields about 52,000 clones and no singletons; the top ten hold about 2%. This sequence joins TRBV5-1 and TRBJ2-2; a possible D gene is TRBD2 (5 bases). Material: peripheral blood mononuclear cells. This TCR was recovered from a person between 18 and 75 years old in good health. CDR3 sequence reads: CASRPAAGNTGELFF. The sequenced CDR3 bases are TGCGCCAGCAGACCCGCGGCGGGGAACACCGGGGAG.